The 22 T cell receptor beta chains reported below all come from one sample, sequenced in a study of cytomegalovirus exposure and HLA in healthy donors. TCRdb's copy holds only in-frame clones and misses some; the assay was immunoSEQ multiplex PCR. Of 120,000 or so clones listed, more than 75% are singletons. Sequenced: PBMCs. The receptors were sampled from a woman aged 30 to 39 in good health and CMV-seronegative.

V is TRBV7-2 and J is TRBJ1-4, with 8 positions matching TRBD1. Germline CDR1 SGHTA, CDR2 FQGNSA. J lost 7 bases, V lost 4 bases, and 20 bases had no gene match. The CDR3 loop spans 19 amino acids. CDR3 region: CASSSGLDRVFGGSEKLFF. The CDR3 DNA is TGTGCCAGCAGCTCCGGCCTGGACAGGGTTTTCGGAGGTAGTGAAAAACTGTTTTTT.

The chain employs TRBV5-1 and TRBJ2-1, with a possible D match to TRBD2 (5 bases). Trimming shortened V by 0 bases and J by 7 bases, and 14 bases separated the two germline ends. The CDR3 contains 15 residues. Germline loops: CDR1 SGHRS, CDR2 YFSETQ. The DNA for the CDR3 is TGCGCCAGCAGCTTGGTGACCACCCCGGGGAATGAGCAGTTCTTC. It codes for CASSLVTTPGNEQFF.

Turning to this clone: The same CDR3 is also encoded by other DNA sequences in this sample. The chain has TRBV7-2 and TRBJ2-7; 8 bases fit TRBD1. The CDR3 contains 14 residues. CDR1 SGHTA and CDR2 FQGNSA come from the germline V gene. Germline trimming cut 5 bases from V and 1 base from J; bases unmatched to any gene: 4. CDR3 loop: CASSRTGPSYEQYF. The CDR3 coding sequence is TGTGCCAGCAGCCGGACAGGGCCATCCTACGAGCAGTACTTC.

CDR3 nucleotides: TGTGCCAGCTCACCACAGGGACTAGCGGGGTCCTACAATGAGCAGTTCTTC. Translated: CASSPQGLAGSYNEQFF. The V call is TRBV18, the J call TRBJ2-1; 13 nucleotides agree with TRBD2. J gave up 1 base and V 1 base, and 1 base lay outside the gene matches. CDR1 is KGHSH and CDR2 is LQKENI in the germline V gene. This CDR3 region has 17 residues.

The V gene is TRBV9, the J gene TRBJ2-1, with 11 bases lining up with TRBD2. The CDR3 runs 15 residues. With 4 bases clipped from V and 4 bases from J, the junction kept 4 bases outside the gene matches. Germline V lookup: CDR1 SGDLS, CDR2 YYNGEE. The CDR3: CASSISGGAYNEQFF. In DNA, the CDR3 is TGTGCCAGCAGCATTAGCGGGGGGGCTTACAATGAGCAGTTCTTC.

The chain uses TRBV5-1 and TRBJ1-2; 10 bases map to TRBD1. Germline V gene lookup returns CDR1 SGHRS and CDR2 YFSETQ. V lost 1 base, J lost 2 bases, and 29 bases stayed unmatched. CDR3 size: 24 residues. The DNA for the CDR3 is TGCGCCAGCAGCTTGTGGGGTCAAGGGACAGGGGCCCCGCGTAAAGGCCTAGAAAACTATGGCTACACCTTC. This translates into CASSLWGQGTGAPRKGLENYGYTF.

The gene calls are TRBV7-2 and TRBJ2-3, with D possibly TRBD2 on 6 matching bases. CDR1 and CDR2 (germline): SGHTA, FQGNSA. V lost 4 bases and J lost 4, with 9 bases in between. The CDR3 contains 13 residues. The chain's CDR3 is CASSSSGADTQYF. The CDR3 DNA reads TGTGCCAGCAGCTCGTCGGGGGCAGATACGCAGTATTTT.

The chain combines TRBV5-5 with TRBJ2-7; 9 bases fit TRBD1. The junction had 3 bases not matched to a gene; V was cut back by 4 bases and J by 4 bases. The CDR3 covers 13 residues. Germline CDR1 SGHKS, CDR2 YYEKEE (reference sequence). CDR3 bases: TGTGCCAGCAGCCCGGACAGGGGATACGAGCAGTACTTC. Its protein product is CASSPDRGYEQYF.

J is TRBJ1-1 and V is TRBV15, with 7 bases lining up with TRBD1. This CDR3 has 14 residues. Trimming took 0 bases from V and 3 from J; bases not matched to a gene: 1. Germline CDR1 reads LNHNV; CDR2 reads YYDKDF (reference sequence). DNA of the CDR3: TGTGCCACCAGCAGAGATGGACAGGACACTGAAGCTTTCTTT. Residues: CATSRDGQDTEAFF. Together with reference TRBV15 and TRBJ1-1, the CDR3 gives the full variable domain: DAMVIQNPRYQVTQFGKPVTLSCSQTLNHNVMYWYQQKSSQAPKLLFHYYDKDFNNEADTPDNFQSRRPNTSFCFLDIRSPGLGDTAMYLCATSRDGQDTEAFFGQGTRLTVV.

Worth noting for this clone: One base away lies a much larger clone, so this may be a sequencing read error. The CDR3 region has the DNA TGTGCCAGCAGCGAACAACTAGCGGGGGGCTACGAGCAGTACTTC. Translated: CASSEQLAGGYEQYF. The gene calls are TRBV2 and TRBJ2-7; 12 bases agree with TRBD2. Germline lookup yields CDR1 SNHLY and CDR2 FYNNEI. CDR3 size: 15 residues. Germline trimming cut 6 bases from V and 3 bases from J; bases unmatched to any gene: 6. Together with reference TRBV2 and TRBJ2-7, the CDR3 gives the full variable domain: EPEVTQTPSHQVTQMGQEVILRCVPISNHLYFYWYRQILGQKVEFLVSFYNNEISEKSEIFDDQFSVERPDGSNFTLKIRSTKLEDSAMYFCASSEQLAGGYEQYFGPGTRLTVT.

The chain employs TRBV4-3 and TRBJ2-5; 9 bases agree with TRBD2. The CDR3 has 17 amino acids. Trimming removed 0 bases from V and 1 base from J; junction bases left unmatched: 6. From germline, CDR1 is LGHNA and CDR2 YSLEER. DNA for the CDR3: TGCGCCAGCAGCCAAGAGATCGCAGCGGGGGGCCAAGAGACCCAGTACTTC. Translated, it gives CASSQEIAAGGQETQYF.

This sequence joins TRBV4-1 and TRBJ1-2, with D possibly TRBD1 on 5 matching bases. Trimming cost V 5 bases and J 9 bases, with 19 bases left between them. The CDR3 runs to 14 residues. Germline V gene lookup returns CDR1 MGHRA and CDR2 YSYEKL. CDR3 DNA: TGCGCCAGCAGCGTCGACAGATACCCGTATAGCTACACCTTC. Amino acid sequence: CASSVDRYPYSYTF.

The chain carries TRBV4-1 and TRBJ2-1; D remains ambiguous. Trimming removed 1 base from V and 9 bases from J, with 4 bases in between. The CDR3 runs 11 residues. Germline lookup yields CDR1 MGHRA and CDR2 YSYEKL. DNA of the CDR3: TGCGCCAGCAGCCAAGGGCTTGAGCAGTTCTTC. It yields the protein CASSQGLEQFF.

This clone was found once. The gene calls are TRBV11-3 and TRBJ2-7; 10 bases line up with TRBD2. The CDR3 is made up of 15 amino acids. Germline V lookup: CDR1 SGHNT, CDR2 YENEEA. After removal of 5 bases from V and 5 bases from J, the junction contained 9 bases not matched to a gene. For the CDR3, the DNA is TGTGCCAGCAGCGACGAGCGGGGGGGCGTCGACGAGCAGTACTTC. As protein: CASSDERGGVDEQYF. The entire variable domain, with the rest obtained from reference TRBV11-3 and TRBJ2-7, is as follows: EAGVVQSPRYKIIEKKQPVAFWCNPISGHNTLYWYLQNLGQGPELLIRYENEEAVDDSQLPKDRFSAERLKGVDSTLKIQPAELGDSAVYLCASSDERGGVDEQYFGPGTRLTVT.

The V call is TRBV12-5, the J call TRBJ1-4, with 12 bases matching TRBD1. Germline CDR1 and CDR2: LGHNT and FRNRAP. J was trimmed by 6 bases and V by 6 bases; bases with no gene match: 5. The CDR3 has 15 residues. Here the CDR3 DNA reads TGTGCTAGTGGGCCGGGACAGGGGGCCTATGAAAAACTGTTTTTT. This translates into CASGPGQGAYEKLFF.

V usage is TRBV29-1 and J usage is TRBJ2-5, with unresolved D. The germline CDR1 and CDR2 sequences are SQVTM and ANQGSEA. V was shortened by 2 bases and J by 0 bases, with 7 bases between the two germline ends. This CDR3 is built from 13 residues. CDR3: CSVEIQNQETQYF. The CDR3, as DNA: TGCAGCGTTGAAATACAAAACCAAGAGACCCAGTACTTC.

This clone was picked up one time. The chain recombines TRBV6-1 with TRBJ2-7; 10 bases agree with TRBD1. This CDR3 is built from 12 residues. Germline CDR1 and CDR2: MNHNS and SASEGT. J lost 9 bases, V lost 5 bases, and 4 bases had no gene match. The CDR3 DNA is TGTGCCAGCAGTCAGACAGGGGGCTGGCAGTACTTC. Translating gives CASSQTGGWQYF.

This clone showed up just once. This rearrangement joins TRBV10-3 to TRBJ2-2, with 7 nucleotides matching TRBD2. This CDR3 has 14 amino acids. CDR1 and CDR2 from the germline V gene are ENHRY and SYGVKD. The V and J ends lost 8 bases and 4 bases, in that order; junction bases with no gene match: 7. CDR3 DNA sequence: TGTGCCATCGGTGGGGAGGGAGTCACCGGGGAGCTGTTTTTT. Protein: CAIGGEGVTGELFF.

This clone was detected many times. The gene calls are TRBV6-5 and TRBJ1-2; no definite D call. Trimming removed 5 bases at V and 4 bases at J, with 17 bases between. CDR1 is MNHEY and CDR2 is SVGAGI in the germline V gene. The CDR3 has 15 residues. CDR3 sequence: CASSPRTAMGYGYTF. DNA for the CDR3: TGTGCCAGCAGTCCCCGGACTGCGATGGGCTATGGCTACACCTTC.

The chain employs TRBV27 and TRBJ2-7; possible D gene TRBD1, 6 bases. V lost 5 bases, J lost 4 bases, and 9 bases lay in between. Germline V lookup: CDR1 MNHEY, CDR2 SMNVEV (reference sequence). This CDR3 contains 12 residues. The CDR3 DNA follows: TGTGCCAGCAGTCGGGACATTTACGAGCAGTACTTC. It codes for CASSRDIYEQYF.

The chain employs TRBV4-3 and TRBJ2-1; 10 bases are a match to TRBD2. The CDR3 sequence is 14 residues long. Losses at the gene ends were 4 bases for V and 8 bases for J; bases not matched to a gene: 5. CDR1 LGHNA and CDR2 YSLEER come from the germline V gene. CDR3 in DNA: TGCGCCAGCAGCCGAACTAGCGGGGTTTATGAGCAGTTCTTC. Translating it yields CASSRTSGVYEQFF.

V is TRBV7-2 and J is TRBJ1-1; maybe TRBD1 (5 bases). This CDR3 contains 13 residues. Trimming took off 5 bases at V and 1 base at J, with 8 bases between the two ends. Per the germline V gene, CDR1 is SGHTA and CDR2 is FQGNSA. The CDR3: CASSPTANTEAFF. The CDR3 region has the DNA TGTGCCAGCAGCCCGACAGCGAACACTGAAGCTTTCTTT.